This T cell receptor beta chain was sequenced in a study of blood T cell repertoires in COVID-19 (dated by TCRdb to 2020 to 2022). For the wider study: Collaborator samples came from the United States, Italy and Spain and covered acute and convalescent phases of COVID-19. The material from the prospective study consisted of cDNA or gDNA derived from T cells, B-cell-depleted T cells, or PBMCs. The dataset comprised deeply sampled blood TCRbeta repertoires from subjects exposed to, actively infected with, or recovered from COVID-19. The repertoires were released in a freely available public database meant as a resource for research on the immune response to SARS-CoV-2. The samples were drawn from two sources: the first 160 participants of the ongoing ImmuneRACE study, and some 1,300 subjects contributed by 6 global collaborators. Nearly every sample came with metadata listing a de-identified subject ID, COVID-19 status, age in years and sex. HLA class I and class II types, where available, came from metadata supplied by the sample provider rather than from assay-based typing. General study outcomes and caveats: The amount of clinical and demographic metadata varied by source and participant and was provided uncurated.

Collaborating institutions collected whole blood in K2EDTA tubes following their own protocols. For TCRbeta analysis, collaborators shipped samples in one of three forms: frozen whole blood, isolated PBMCs, or DNA extracted from either of those sample types. On this clone itself: Its target antigen remains unknown. The record has no base qualities; no much larger clone is one base away.

Taken from cysteine to phenylalanine, the CDR3 has 16 residues. CDR3 DNA is the only sequence kept; it has 48 bases, read in frame from the first base. Looking up the germline V gene (reference sequence) yields CDR1 SGHKS and CDR2 YYEKEE. Clipping removes 3 bases from V and 2 bases from J, with 8 as the unmatched junction base count. The immunoSEQ Assay, a bias-controlled multiplex PCR, was used to amplify TCRbeta CDR3 regions from genomic DNA. In the paper's pipeline: Nucleated cell counts per sample were estimated from amplification of reference gene primers within the assay. Sequence reads were collapsed and filtered to measure the absolute abundance of every unique TCRbeta CDR3 rearrangement. Productive Simpson clonality was computed per sample as the square root of Simpson's diversity index over productive rearrangements. In its TCRdb copy, this immuneACCESS table keeps in-frame sequences only and misses some clones. Where compared with another copy, unresolved V genes explain less than half of these, and the others have no known cause. The V and J calls and clone size were taken over from that table, and D and trimming were inferred from the DNA. Recorded for this sample are some 100,000 clones; just over 90% of them occurred a single time. The ten largest clonotypes hold 0.97% of the sample.

Sequencing used peripheral blood. The chain uses TRBV5-5 and TRBJ1-5, and TRBD1 aligns with 7 junction nucleotides. The sequence was collected from a man aged 60 to 69 with acute or convalescent COVID-19. The nucleotides read TGTGCCAGCAGCTATCGACAGGGAAGAGGCAATCAGCCCCAGCATTTT. It encodes CASSYRQGRGNQPQHF.